This is a list of T cell receptor beta chains from one sample in a study of CD8+ T cells in alopecia areata. Some clones are missing from TCRdb's copy, which holds only in-frame ones; the method was immunoSEQ multiplex PCR. The table includes fewer than 250,000 clones, about three fifths detected once. The starting material was CD4+ T cells sorted from blood, obtained at week 24, from a patient treated with tofacitinib. These TCRs come from a human donor with alopecia areata. The CDR3 runs from the conserved cysteine through the conserved F or W. Fields, in order: J gene, D gene, V gene, clone size, CDR3 DNA, CDR3 protein. D genes are given only for firm matches. Size tells how often a clone was seen (once, few, many) or the class of an expanded clone, and some rows leave it out.

TRBJ1-1,TRBD1,TRBV10-3,.,TGTGCCATCAGCCGAAACACAGGGGGCACTGAAGCTTTCTTT,CAISRNTGGTEAFF
TRBJ2-5,.,TRBV5-1,few,TGCGCCAGCAGCTACCTTTTTGAGGAGACCCAGTACTTC,CASSYLFEETQYF
TRBJ2-3,TRBD1,TRBV5-1,.,TGCGCCAGCAGCGATGGACAGGGGAGTGCCACAGATACGCAGTATTTT,CASSDGQGSATDTQYF
TRBJ2-7,.,TRBV29-1,.,TGCAGCGTTAGCCAGGGGCAATCCTACGAGCAGTACTTC,CSVSQGQSYEQYF
TRBJ2-7,.,TRBV11-2,.,TGTGCCAGCAGCTTAGTTGACCGAAACTACGAGCAGTACTTC,CASSLVDRNYEQYF
TRBJ1-1,.,TRBV20-1,.,TGCAGTGCCTGCATGAACACTGAAGCTTTCTTT,CSACMNTEAFF
TRBJ1-5,.,TRBV19,once,TGTGCCAGTAGTAGGGGGTCCGAGAATCAGCCCCAGCATTTT,CASSRGSENQPQHF
TRBJ2-5,TRBD1,TRBV2,.,TGTGCCAGCAGTTTAGACAGGGTAGAGACCCAGTACTTC,CASSLDRVETQYF
TRBJ1-5,.,TRBV30,.,TGTGCCTGGAGTGTATCGGGGGGAAATCAGCCCCAGCATTTT,CAWSVSGGNQPQHF
TRBJ2-7,.,TRBV29-1,few,TGCAGCGTTGCGGGGGCGAGGGAGCAGTACTTC,CSVAGAREQYF
TRBJ1-2,.,TRBV7-9,few,TGTGCCAGCAGTTCGACAGGAAGCTATGGCTACACCTTC,CASSSTGSYGYTF
TRBJ2-3,.,TRBV6-1,few,TGTGCCAGCACCTGGACTGTGGCAGATACGCAGTATTTT,CASTWTVADTQYF
TRBJ2-5,.,TRBV14,few,TGTGCCAGCTCCCTGATCGGGGATTTGGAGACCCAGTACTTC,CASSLIGDLETQYF
TRBJ2-2,.,TRBV9,.,TGTGCCAGCAGCGTAGATCGACTGAACACCGGGGAGCTGTTTTTT,CASSVDRLNTGELFF
TRBJ1-1,.,TRBV7-9,.,TGTGCCAGCAGCCAAAGAGGGGTGAACACTGAAGCTTTCTTT,CASSQRGVNTEAFF
TRBJ2-4,.,TRBV4-3,.,TGCGCCAGCAGCCAAGCCCTCCCGGCAGGGACCAAAAACATTCAGTACTTC,CASSQALPAGTKNIQYF
TRBJ1-6,.,TRBV30,.,TGTGCCCTCGGACGGACAATTTCACCCCTCCACTTT,CALGRTISPLHF
TRBJ2-7,TRBD1,TRBV6-1,.,TGTGCCAGCAGTGACAGGGGGCTGAGGAACGAGCAGTACTTC,CASSDRGLRNEQYF
TRBJ1-1,.,TRBV4-2,.,TGTGCCAGCAGCCAAGATATAACGGTTGAAGCTTTCTTT,CASSQDITVEAFF
TRBJ1-1,.,TRBV30,.,TGTGCCTGGAGTCCGGACCCTACTGAAGCTTTCTTT,CAWSPDPTEAFF
TRBJ2-7,.,TRBV14,few,TGTGCCAGCAGCCAACTCAGGGAACAGTACTTC,CASSQLREQYF
TRBJ2-5,TRBD1,TRBV6-5,.,TGTGCCAGCAGTTGGGGGACAGGGGGCCAGACCCAGTACTTC,CASSWGTGGQTQYF
TRBJ1-5,.,TRBV25-1,once,TGTGCCAGCAGTGGAGACGGTACCCAGCATTTT,CASSGDGTQHF
TRBJ2-4,.,TRBV29-1,once,TGCAGCGTTGAAGATCGAGGGGAGGAAAACATTCAGTACTTC,CSVEDRGEENIQYF
TRBJ1-2,.,TRBV23-1,few,TGCGCCAGCAGTCAATCCGGGGTGTACGGTGGTGGCTACACCTTC,CASSQSGVYGGGYTF
TRBJ2-7,.,TRBV11-2,.,TGTGCCAGCAGCTTAGATCGAGACCTGTCCTACGAGCAGTACTTC,CASSLDRDLSYEQYF
TRBJ2-4,.,TRBV18,.,TGTGCCAGCTCACCTAACTGGGGGAGCTTTCAGTACTTC,CASSPNWGSFQYF
TRBJ2-5,TRBD1,TRBV7-8,.,TGTGCCAGCAGCCCCCGGGACAGGGACGGAGAGACCCAGTACTTC,CASSPRDRDGETQYF
TRBJ2-1,.,TRBV29-1,.,TGCAGCGGACGCTTGAATATATACAATGAGCAGTTCTTC,CSGRLNIYNEQFF
TRBJ1-6,.,TRBV7-2,medium-sized,TGTGCCAGCAGCCCCCCCACAGGGACTAATTCACCCCTCCACTTT,CASSPPTGTNSPLHF
TRBJ1-6,TRBD1,TRBV27,.,TGTGCCAGCAGTCTCAGGGGGATGAATTCACCCCTCCACTTT,CASSLRGMNSPLHF
TRBJ1-1,.,TRBV29-1,.,TGCAGCGTTGAAGCAGGGAACACTGAAGCTTTCTTT,CSVEAGNTEAFF
TRBJ2-3,.,TRBV5-1,.,TGCGCCAGCAGCTTGGCGTTGACCAGGGGCGCAGATACGCAGTATTTT,CASSLALTRGADTQYF
TRBJ1-5,TRBD1,TRBV4-2,.,TGTGCCAGCAGCCGACGGACAGGGCCTGATCAGCCCCAGCATTTT,CASSRRTGPDQPQHF
TRBJ2-7,TRBD1,TRBV4-1,few,TGCGCCAGCAGCCAAGAAACGGGACAGGGGGCCTACGAGCAGTACTTC,CASSQETGQGAYEQYF
TRBJ2-2,.,TRBV27,once,TGTGCCAGCAGTAGCGCGAACACCGGGGAGCTGTTTTTT,CASSSANTGELFF
TRBJ2-2,TRBD1,TRBV19,.,TGTGCCAGTAGCGCTGACAGGGTCTCATACACCGGGGAGCTGTTTTTT,CASSADRVSYTGELFF
TRBJ1-1,.,TRBV29-1,.,TGCAGCGTCCGAACCCGACTCCGACAGGCTGAAGCTTTCTTT,CSVRTRLRQAEAFF
TRBJ1-2,.,TRBV7-9,.,TGTGCCAGCAGCTCGACAGGCGACTATGGCTACACCTTC,CASSSTGDYGYTF
TRBJ2-7,.,TRBV18,.,TGTGCCAGCTCACCCGACATTTACGAGCAGTACTTC,CASSPDIYEQYF
TRBJ1-1,.,TRBV30,.,TGTGCCTGGAGGGCCCTACAGGGACTTAACACTGAAGCTTTCTTT,CAWRALQGLNTEAFF
TRBJ1-2,.,TRBV5-6,.,TGTGCCAGCAGCCCAGAACAGGGACCCTCTAACTATGGCTACACCTTC,CASSPEQGPSNYGYTF